This TCR beta chain was sequenced during a study of blood T cell repertoires in COVID-19. For the study at large: Specimens from acute and convalescent COVID-19 originated in the United States, Italy and Spain. In each case, the material was cDNA or gDNA derived from T cells, B-cell-depleted T cells, or PBMCs.

Only a few counts were recorded for this clone. Original data processing: Estimated nucleated cell counts came from reference gene primer amplification. Generated by immunoSEQ multiplex PCR, the TCRdb table keeps only in-frame clones and is missing some. Clone size and the V and J calls come from that table; the DNA yielded D and trimming. The sample carries about 240,000 clones, roughly 79% recorded once. Sequenced material: peripheral blood. This clonotype originated in a woman older than 75 with COVID-19, enrolled during active disease.

The chain's CDR3 is CASSTGNNRGRPRGWLNYGYTF. The CDR3 DNA reads as TGCGCCAGCAGCACCGGAAATAACAGGGGGCGGCCACGGGGGTGGCTAAACTATGGCTACACCTTC. The chain carries TRBV5-1 and TRBJ1-2; 9 positions match TRBD1. The CDR3 is 22 residues long. With 4 bases clipped from V and 2 bases from J, the junction kept 27 bases outside the gene matches. Germline values: CDR1 SGHRS, CDR2 YFSETQ.